One sample yielded the 25 T cell receptor beta chains listed below, sequenced in a study of vaccination and CD4 T cells after COVID-19. Antigens of these TCRs are unknown. This sample's treatment: approximately nine-day PBMC culture with coronavirus spike peptide pools or control peptides (ViraFEST assay). The unexposed donor gave CD4+ T cells before the COVID-19 pandemic (2011-2018). Cultured CD4+ T-cell DNA underwent Oncomine TCR Beta short-read sequencing. Researchers extracted genomic DNA from CD4+ T cells that had been cultured. TCRdb redid the calling of the PCR reads with MiXCR, one entry per CDR3 protein. The sample shows 9,500 or so distinct CDR3 sequences, under 30% of them seen only once. Sequencing was performed on CD4+ T cells from blood, cultured in vitro. The source is a human donor in good health.

The J gene is TRBJ2-3, the V gene TRBV30, with D hard to call. From germline, CDR1 is GTSNPN and CDR2 SVGIG (reference sequence). This CDR3 has 14 residues. V lost 3 bases to trimming and J lost 0 bases, with 10 bases between them. The CDR3 spells CAWRRVMSTDTQYF. The DNA for the CDR3 is TGTGCCTGGAGGAGAGTGATGAGCACAGATACGCAGTATTTT.

In this sample, this clonotype turned up a few times. The chain combines TRBV7-2 with TRBJ2-7, with a tentative D call TRBD2 (5 bases). Deletions cut 5 bases from V and 0 bases from J, with 11 bases between. Looked up from germline, CDR1 is SGHTA and CDR2 is FQGNSA. The CDR3 loop spans 14 amino acids. As DNA, the CDR3 is TGTGCCAGCAGCGTAACTAGTACCTCCTACGAGCAGTACTTC. Translated: CASSVTSTSYEQYF.

The chain employs TRBV28 and TRBJ1-3; D is unclear. The V gene lost 2 bases and the J gene lost 6 bases, with 14 bases spanning the gap. CDR1 is MDHEN, CDR2 SYDVKM, per germline. CDR3 length: 15 amino acids. The CDR3: CASSLRPEYLNTIYF. In nucleotides, the CDR3 is TGTGCCAGCAGTTTACGACCGGAGTACCTAAACACCATATATTTT.

This clonotype was seen a few times. The chain recombines TRBV7-2 with TRBJ1-5, with 8 bases aligning to TRBD1. The germline V gene encodes CDR1 SGHTA and CDR2 FQGNSA. The CDR3 consists of 17 residues. With 4 bases clipped from V and 5 bases from J, the junction kept 13 bases outside the gene matches. CDR3 bases: TGTGCCAGCAGCTCCGGGACAGGTGGGACCTACTATCAGCCCCAGCATTTT. This translates into CASSSGTGGTYYQPQHF.

This clonotype turned up a few times. For the CDR3, the DNA is TGTGCCAGCAGTCCCATAGGAGGTACGCAGTATTTT. Protein: CASSPIGGTQYF. The chain carries TRBV7-3 and TRBJ2-3, with D possibly matching TRBD2 (5 bases). CDR1 and CDR2 from the germline V gene are SGHTA and FQGTGA. Trimming took 6 bases from V and 8 from J, leaving 12 bases between them. The CDR3 is made up of 12 amino acids.

V is TRBV19 and J is TRBJ2-4; possibly TRBD1 for D (6 bases). The germline V and J ends were trimmed by 9 bases and 1 base, with 13 bases remaining between them. This CDR3 is built from 14 residues. Germline CDR1 reads LNHDA; CDR2 reads SQIVND (reference sequence). CDR3 bases: TGTGCCAGCTCCCAGGGGTTGGCCAAAAACATTCAGTACTTC. Protein sequence: CASSQGLAKNIQYF.

This chain joins TRBV20-1 and TRBJ1-6, with 8 bases matching TRBD1. The CDR3 is 16 amino acids. Germline V gives CDR1 DFQATT, CDR2 SNEGSKA (reference sequence). V shed 5 bases and J 6 bases; nucleotides not matched to a gene: 12. DNA of the CDR3: TGCAGTGCTGCGACATATCCGGGACAGGCTAATTCACCCCTCCACTTT. It is translated as CSAATYPGQANSPLHF.

This clonotype has only one observation. The gene calls are TRBV6-2 or TRBV6-3 and TRBJ2-7; 7 bases match TRBD2. V trimming: 0 bases; J trimming: 0 bases; junction bases outside the gene matches: 2. Germline loops: CDR1 MNHEY, CDR2 SVGEGT. The CDR3 covers 15 residues. The CDR3: CASSYSGGISYEQYF. CDR3 sequence (DNA): TGTGCCAGCAGTTACTCCGGGGGGATCTCCTACGAGCAGTACTTC.

The chain recombines TRBV19 with TRBJ2-2; D gene unclear. Germline V gene lookup returns CDR1 LNHDA and CDR2 SQIVND (reference sequence). Trimming removed 2 bases from V and 5 bases from J, with 3 bases in between. This CDR3 region has 12 residues. CDR3 region: CASSIRTGELFF. In DNA form, the CDR3 reads TGTGCCAGTAGTATAAGGACCGGGGAGCTGTTTTTT.

The chain couples TRBV11-2 to TRBJ2-1, with D perhaps matching TRBD1 or TRBD2 (5 bases each). This CDR3 has 14 amino acids. V lost 4 bases, J lost 5 bases, and 12 bases lay in between. The germline gives CDR1 SGHAT, CDR2 FQNNGV. The CDR3 reads CASSYGTPNNEQFF. CDR3 bases: TGTGCCAGCAGCTACGGGACCCCGAACAATGAGCAGTTCTTC.

This clonotype was detected only a few times. This rearrangement joins TRBV7-9 to TRBJ2-7; no definite D call. Germline V CDR1 and CDR2: SEHNR, FQNEAQ (reference sequence). The CDR3 covers 12 residues. V was cut by 4 bases and J by 6 bases, with 10 bases left in between. The CDR3 DNA sequence: TGTGCCAGCAGCTCCGGTTCCGGCGAGCAGTACTTC. Translated, it gives CASSSGSGEQYF.

The chain employs TRBV5-4 and TRBJ1-1, with no clear D. The germline V gene has CDR1 SGHNT and CDR2 YYREEE (reference sequence). There are 14 residues in the CDR3. The V gene lost 0 bases and the J gene lost 3 bases, with 9 bases spanning the gap. Here the CDR3 reads CASSLEPDYTEAFF. CDR3 nucleotides: TGTGCCAGCAGCTTGGAGCCGGACTACACTGAAGCTTTCTTT.

The rearrangement uses TRBV6-2 or TRBV6-3 and TRBJ2-4, with 12 bases identical to TRBD1. V dropped 5 bases and J dropped 10; count of bases not matched to a gene: 12. Germline assignment: CDR1 MNHEY and CDR2 SVGEGT. This CDR3 spans 16 amino acids. CDR3 protein: CASSDRDRGLDGIQYF. CDR3 bases: TGTGCCAGCAGTGACCGGGACAGGGGGCTCGATGGAATTCAGTACTTC.

The chain is built from TRBV20-1 and TRBJ1-3, with 7 positions matching TRBD1. From germline, CDR1 is DFQATT and CDR2 SNEGSKA (reference sequence). There are 14 residues in the CDR3. J was trimmed by 8 bases and V by 1 base; bases with no gene match: 8. The CDR3 DNA reads as TGCAGTGCTAGAGTCCAGACAGGGAGTCACACCATATATTTT. Translation gives CSARVQTGSHTIYF.

This clonotype has a handful of counts. The chain is built from TRBV19 and TRBJ2-7; 9 positions match TRBD1. V trimming: 5 bases; J trimming: 5 bases; junction bases outside the gene matches: 10. Looked up from germline, CDR1 is LNHDA and CDR2 is SQIVND (reference sequence). The CDR3 length is 15 residues. CDR3: CASSERTGALDEQYF. The CDR3 DNA reads TGTGCCAGTAGTGAACGGACAGGGGCGTTGGACGAGCAGTACTTC.

This clonotype has only a few counts. The genes are TRBV24-1 and TRBJ2-5; 8 nucleotides agree with TRBD1. Germline trimming cut 4 bases from V and 7 bases from J; bases unmatched to any gene: 10. The germline V gene encodes CDR1 KGHDR and CDR2 SFDVKD. The CDR3 totals 15 residues. The CDR3 region has the DNA TGTGCCACCAGTGACCACACTGGGACAGGTGGGACCCAGTACTTC. This sequence encodes CATSDHTGTGGTQYF.

This clonotype was seen a few times. This chain joins TRBV20-1 and TRBJ2-5, with 10 bases fitting TRBD2. The length of the CDR3 is 13 residues. V shed 5 bases and J 1 base; nucleotides not matched to a gene: 1. The germline CDR1 and CDR2 sequences are DFQATT and SNEGSKA (reference sequence). The CDR3 nucleotides are TGCAGTGCTGGGACTAGCGTCCAAGAGACCCAGTACTTC. Its translation: CSAGTSVQETQYF.

This clonotype was picked up a small number of times. The rearrangement joins TRBV7-3 to TRBJ2-1; the match to TRBD1 covers 9 bases. With 5 bases clipped from V and 0 bases from J, the junction kept 2 bases outside the gene matches. The CDR3 runs 15 residues. The germline V gene has CDR1 SGHTA and CDR2 FQGTGA. The CDR3 protein is CASSRGQGSYNEQFF. The CDR3, as DNA: TGTGCCAGCAGCAGGGGACAGGGCTCCTACAATGAGCAGTTCTTC.

The chain has TRBV30 and TRBJ2-5, with D hard to call. V was cut by 0 bases and J by 0 bases, with 5 bases left in between. The CDR3 covers 13 residues. Germline assignment: CDR1 GTSNPN and CDR2 SVGIG (reference sequence). CDR3 nucleotide sequence: TGTGCCTGGAGTGTAGGGTACCAAGAGACCCAGTACTTC. Protein sequence: CAWSVGYQETQYF.

V is TRBV30 and J is TRBJ1-1; D gene uncertain. The germline gives CDR1 GTSNPN, CDR2 SVGIG (reference sequence). The germline V and J ends were trimmed by 3 bases and 3 bases, with 5 bases remaining between them. The CDR3 sequence is 11 residues long. CDR3 protein: CAWSTDTEAFF. The CDR3 bases are TGTGCCTGGAGCACAGACACTGAAGCTTTCTTT.

This clonotype was found a few times. The chain is built from TRBV12-3 or TRBV12-4 and TRBJ1-5; D ambiguous. V was trimmed by 6 bases and J by 0 bases, leaving 9 bases between them. This CDR3 is built from 14 residues. This chain's CDR3 is CASSLSYSNQPQHF. In DNA form, the CDR3 reads TGTGCCAGCAGCCTCTCATATAGCAATCAGCCCCAGCATTTT.

Relative to its sample, this clonotype is medium-sized. This sequence joins TRBV20-1 and TRBJ1-2; no reliable D call. The CDR3 extends over 12 amino acids. The germline V gene encodes CDR1 DFQATT and CDR2 SNEGSKA (reference sequence). V lost 1 base to trimming and J lost 4 bases, with 7 bases between them. The chain's CDR3 is CSARVASYGYTF. The CDR3 DNA is TGCAGTGCTAGAGTTGCCTCCTATGGCTACACCTTC.

V is TRBV5-4 and J is TRBJ2-7; perhaps D is TRBD1 or TRBD2 (5 bases each). V lost 3 bases and J 3 bases, leaving 16 bases between the germline ends. The V gene's germline CDR1 is SGHNT and CDR2 YYREEE (reference sequence). CDR3 length equals 15 residues. Here the CDR3 reads CASSYLKGTSYEQYF. The CDR3, as DNA: TGTGCCAGCAGCTACCTGAAGGGGACCAGCTACGAGCAGTACTTC.

This chain uses TRBV28 with TRBJ1-3; D remains unclear. The CDR3 totals 14 residues. The V and J ends lost 8 bases and 0 bases respectively, with 11 bases between them. Germline V gene data show CDR1 as MDHEN and CDR2 as SYDVKM. DNA for the CDR3: TGTGCCAGCCTTAGAGGGATCTCTGGAAACACCATATATTTT. It yields the protein CASLRGISGNTIYF.

The chain employs TRBV30 and TRBJ1-2; possible D gene TRBD1, 6 bases. V was shortened by 4 bases and J by 0 bases, with 18 bases between the two germline ends. The CDR3 totals 16 residues. From germline, CDR1 is GTSNPN and CDR2 SVGIG (reference sequence). As DNA, the CDR3 is TGTGCCTGGATTCTAAAATCGGGACAAGCTAACTATGGCTACACCTTC. Protein: CAWILKSGQANYGYTF.